This TCR beta chain was observed in a study of response to subunit inactivated influenza vaccine. Between the trimmed V and J ends, which lost 5 bases and 7 bases, there was a span of 13 bases. The V gene's germline CDR1 is SGHRS and CDR2 YFSETQ. The CDR3 loop spans 12 amino acids. The study's findings and limits: Authors suggested each seasonal influenza vaccination recruits few new T cells.

TCRdb called the RT-PCR reads again in MiXCR, with one record for every CDR3 protein. The sample shows 500,000 to 550,000 distinct CDR3 sequences, less than 8% of them seen only once. A few counts support this clonotype. Its target is not known. This TCR was sampled from a man aged 50-75 years who received an inactivated influenza vaccine. The material was PBMCs from blood, obtained around 25 months after vaccination. J is TRBJ2-7 and V is TRBV5-1; D possibly corresponds to TRBD2 (5 bases). CDR3 coding DNA: TGCGCCAGCAGGATCCAAGGGAGAGAGCAGTACTTC. Its translation is CASRIQGREQYF.